Described below is a single T cell receptor beta chain sequence and its context. As yet, its antigen is unknown. The data derive from a study of vaccination and CD4 T cells after COVID-19. Cultured CD4+ T cells had their DNA profiled by the Oncomine TCR Beta short-read assay. TCRdb re-called the PCR reads with MiXCR, one entry per CDR3 protein. The data hold some 23,000 distinct CDR3 sequences, with 28% observed a single time. Time point of the sample: late sampling 161 to 241 days after vaccination in a few convalescent patients. Specified treatment: roughly 10-day PBMC culture with coronavirus spike peptide pools or control peptides (ViraFEST assay). The sequence came from a human donor who had recovered from COVID-19. The source material was CD4+ T cells from blood, cultured in vitro, sampled about 7 months after SARS-CoV-2 vaccination.

CDR3 sequence reads: CSAAADRGPPRATQYF. The DNA for the CDR3 is TGCAGCGCCGCAGCGGACAGGGGTCCTCCCAGGGCGACCCAGTACTTC. The chain combines TRBV29-1 with TRBJ2-5; TRBD1 matches 9 bases. The CDR3 has 16 amino acids. The germline V gene encodes CDR1 SQVTM and CDR2 ANQGSEA. Losses at the gene ends were 7 bases for V and 7 bases for J; bases not matched to a gene: 19.